The source of this T cell receptor (beta chain) is a study of blood T cell repertoires in COVID-19. Overall study context: The samples span acute and convalescent COVID-19 from the United States, Italy and Spain.

Sequencing was performed with immunoSEQ multiplex PCR; in TCRdb, only in-frame clones are kept and a portion is missing. The table has around 290,000 clones, roughly 90% seen once; the top ten hold around 0.92%. What the recovered Cohort 3 donors had was two negative PCRs, clearance, or symptom resolution. V was clipped by 3 bases and J by 8 bases, with 16 bases between them. This CDR3 has 14 residues. Germline-derived CDR1 and CDR2 are SQVTM and ANQGSEA. The specimen sequenced was PBMCs or T cells enriched from blood (not recorded which). This receptor was obtained from a woman aged 25 to 45 who had recovered from COVID-19. The chain employs TRBV29-1 and TRBJ1-4, with D unresolved. CDR3 coding DNA: TGCAGCGTTGATGGTACCGGGTTAGGCGAAAAACTGTTTTTT. Encoded protein: CSVDGTGLGEKLFF.